This T cell receptor (beta chain) was obtained from a study of human T cells and chemical hapten exposure. Study at large: It was small differences in pooled library volume that mainly caused per-sample TCR yields to vary.

Original data processing: Ranging from roughly 23,224 to 690,600, TCR counts per sample had a median value of around 100,000. TCRdb re-derived calls from the RACE reads in MiXCR, one entry per CDR3 protein. The V and J calls here are based on TCRdb, not the publication. The table includes tens of thousands of distinct CDR3 sequences, under 10% detected once. Time point given: healthy volunteer bleed at 6 weeks. The authors extracted total RNA from unfractionated whole blood. The study, taken as a whole, reports: The number of TCRs above 1 in 1000 frequency did not change after DPC sensitization.

The CDR3 loop spans 13 amino acids. Looked up from germline, CDR1 is DFQATT and CDR2 is SNEGSKA (reference sequence). The V end was cut by 1 base, the J end by 1 base, with 6 bases between. Points on this clonotype: What it binds is unknown.

The source of this sequence is a male donor in good health. Some clones in this sample may be carry-over from other donors' samples. This rearrangement joins TRBV20-1 to TRBJ2-3; D not resolved. The material sequenced was whole blood. This CDR3 is CSARGARTDTQYF. In nucleotides, the CDR3 is TGCAGTGCTAGAGGGGCCCGCACAGATACGCAGTATTTT.